This T cell receptor beta chain was retrieved from a study of cytomegalovirus exposure and HLA in healthy donors. General observations from the study: Some V segments, including TRBV6-2 and TRBV6-3, were excluded as indistinguishable. Most subjects' HLA-A and HLA-B alleles were reportedly predicted from TCR beta sequences. Presence/absence analyses supposed approximately even sequencing depth among donors. The investigators catalogued under 200 TCR beta chains as cytomegalovirus-associated.

This PCR relied on a set of 60 Vbeta primers and 13 Jbeta primers. Method: immunoSEQ multiplex PCR; TCRdb's copy keeps in-frame clones and lacks some. The repertoire holds 150,000 to 250,000 clones, just over 75% seen once, with about 1.9% in the top ten. Losses at the gene ends were 0 bases for V and 5 bases for J; bases not matched to a gene: 4. The germline gives CDR1 SGHRS, CDR2 YFSETQ. The CDR3 length is 14 residues. Note on this clone: Antigen unknown.

This TCR derives from a man aged 25-45 years in good health and CMV-seronegative. The sample was PBMCs. The V gene is TRBV5-1, the J gene TRBJ2-5; 7 bases are a match to TRBD1. This chain's CDR3 is CASSLGTGGETQYF. For the CDR3, the DNA is TGCGCCAGCAGCTTGGGGACAGGCGGTGAGACCCAGTACTTC.